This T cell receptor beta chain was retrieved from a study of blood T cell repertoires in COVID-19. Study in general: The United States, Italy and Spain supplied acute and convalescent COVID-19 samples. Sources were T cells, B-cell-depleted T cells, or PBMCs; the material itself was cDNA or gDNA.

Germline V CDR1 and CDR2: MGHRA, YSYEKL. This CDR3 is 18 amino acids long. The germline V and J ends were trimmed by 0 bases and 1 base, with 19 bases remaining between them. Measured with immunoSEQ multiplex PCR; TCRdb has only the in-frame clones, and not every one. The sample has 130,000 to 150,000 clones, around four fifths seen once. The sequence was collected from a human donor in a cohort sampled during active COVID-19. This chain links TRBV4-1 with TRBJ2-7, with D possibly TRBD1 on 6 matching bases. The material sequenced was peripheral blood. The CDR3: CASSQDLRTVQPSYEQYF. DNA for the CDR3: TGCGCCAGCAGCCAAGACTTGAGGACAGTTCAACCTTCCTACGAGCAGTACTTC.